This T cell receptor beta chain was identified in a study of identical twins. Germline V CDR1 and CDR2: LGHNA, YSLEER. The CDR3 consists of 15 residues. With 1 base removed from V and 7 bases from J, the gap between germline ends came to 16 bases. Notes on the study in general: Abundant cord blood beta clonotypes carried fewer insertions; memory repertoires showed none. Beta out-of-frame sequences showed weaker excess twin sharing.

TCRdb re-called the 5' RACE reads with MiXCR, one entry per CDR3 protein. This sample has 690,000 or so distinct CDR3 sequences, with around 8.3% found just once. This clonotype was seen a few times. Its specificity is unknown. The same data also went into a second study, on yellow fever vaccine responses in identical twins. That investigation notes: On the reported evidence, twins' vaccine T cell responses seemed partly convergent and partly personalized.

The origin of this receptor is a woman younger than 35 in good health. This sequence joins TRBV4-3 and TRBJ1-2; maybe TRBD1 (6 bases). The material sequenced was PBMCs. This CDR3 reads CASSQVHGQGLGYTF. CDR3 nucleotides: TGCGCCAGCAGCCAAGTTCATGGGCAGGGGCTTGGCTACACCTTC.